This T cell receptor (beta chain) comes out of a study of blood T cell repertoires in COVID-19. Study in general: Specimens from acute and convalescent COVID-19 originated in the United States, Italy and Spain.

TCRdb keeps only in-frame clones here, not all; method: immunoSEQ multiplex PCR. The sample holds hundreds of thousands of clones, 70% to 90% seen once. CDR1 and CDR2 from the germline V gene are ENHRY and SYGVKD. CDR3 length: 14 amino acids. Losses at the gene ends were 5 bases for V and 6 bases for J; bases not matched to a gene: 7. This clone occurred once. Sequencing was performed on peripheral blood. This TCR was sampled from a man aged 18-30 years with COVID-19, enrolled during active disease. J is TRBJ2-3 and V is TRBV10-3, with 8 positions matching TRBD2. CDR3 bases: TGTGCCATCAGTCCTACGGGAGGGGGGGATACGCAGTATTTT. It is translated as CAISPTGGGDTQYF.